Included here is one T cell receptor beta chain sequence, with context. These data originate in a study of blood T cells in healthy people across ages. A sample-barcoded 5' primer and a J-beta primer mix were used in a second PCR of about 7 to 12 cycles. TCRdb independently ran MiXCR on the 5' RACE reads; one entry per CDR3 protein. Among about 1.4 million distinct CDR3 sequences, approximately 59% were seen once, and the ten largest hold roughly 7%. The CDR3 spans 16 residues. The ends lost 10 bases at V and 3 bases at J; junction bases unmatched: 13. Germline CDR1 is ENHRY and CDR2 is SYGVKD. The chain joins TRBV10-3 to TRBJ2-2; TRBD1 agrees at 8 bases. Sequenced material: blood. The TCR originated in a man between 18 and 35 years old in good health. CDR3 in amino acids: CATGQGASLDTGELFF. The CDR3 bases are TGTGCCACGGGGCAGGGGGCTTCTCTGGACACCGGGGAGCTGTTTTTT.